This TCR beta chain was identified in a study of blood T cell repertoires in COVID-19. Germline CDR1 and CDR2: SGHVS and FQNEAQ. The V gene lost 1 base and the J gene lost 0 bases, with 17 bases spanning the gap. The CDR3 contains 18 residues. All recovered Cohort 3 donors got two negative PCRs, got clearance, or saw symptom resolution. In the authors' workflow: Estimation of nucleated cell counts relied on the amplification of reference gene primers. TCRdb's copy holds only in-frame clones and misses some; the assay was immunoSEQ multiplex PCR. The DNA gave D and trimming, while V, J and clone size come from that table. The sample includes 400,000 or so clones, 90% of them seen just once.

Sequences were obtained from PBMCs or T cells enriched from blood (not recorded which). The source is a man younger than 35 who had recovered from COVID-19. The J gene is TRBJ2-3, the V gene TRBV7-8; TRBD2 might be the D (5 bases). The CDR3 reads CASSLDPYASRSTDTQYF. As DNA, the CDR3 is TGTGCCAGCAGCTTAGATCCTTACGCTAGCCGAAGCACAGATACGCAGTATTTT.